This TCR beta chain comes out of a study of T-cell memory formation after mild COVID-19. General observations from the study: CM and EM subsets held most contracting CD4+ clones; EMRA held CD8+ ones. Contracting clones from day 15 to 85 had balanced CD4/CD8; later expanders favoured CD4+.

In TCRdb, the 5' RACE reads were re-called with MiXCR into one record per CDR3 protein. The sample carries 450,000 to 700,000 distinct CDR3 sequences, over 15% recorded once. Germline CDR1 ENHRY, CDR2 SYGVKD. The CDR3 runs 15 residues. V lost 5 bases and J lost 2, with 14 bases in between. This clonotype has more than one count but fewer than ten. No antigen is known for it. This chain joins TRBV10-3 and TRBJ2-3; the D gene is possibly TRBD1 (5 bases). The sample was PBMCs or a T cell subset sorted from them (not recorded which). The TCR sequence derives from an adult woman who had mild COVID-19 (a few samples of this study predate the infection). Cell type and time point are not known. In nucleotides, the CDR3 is TGTGCCATCAGTCGGACAAGAGATATCACAGATACGCAGTATTTT. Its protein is CAISRTRDITDTQYF.